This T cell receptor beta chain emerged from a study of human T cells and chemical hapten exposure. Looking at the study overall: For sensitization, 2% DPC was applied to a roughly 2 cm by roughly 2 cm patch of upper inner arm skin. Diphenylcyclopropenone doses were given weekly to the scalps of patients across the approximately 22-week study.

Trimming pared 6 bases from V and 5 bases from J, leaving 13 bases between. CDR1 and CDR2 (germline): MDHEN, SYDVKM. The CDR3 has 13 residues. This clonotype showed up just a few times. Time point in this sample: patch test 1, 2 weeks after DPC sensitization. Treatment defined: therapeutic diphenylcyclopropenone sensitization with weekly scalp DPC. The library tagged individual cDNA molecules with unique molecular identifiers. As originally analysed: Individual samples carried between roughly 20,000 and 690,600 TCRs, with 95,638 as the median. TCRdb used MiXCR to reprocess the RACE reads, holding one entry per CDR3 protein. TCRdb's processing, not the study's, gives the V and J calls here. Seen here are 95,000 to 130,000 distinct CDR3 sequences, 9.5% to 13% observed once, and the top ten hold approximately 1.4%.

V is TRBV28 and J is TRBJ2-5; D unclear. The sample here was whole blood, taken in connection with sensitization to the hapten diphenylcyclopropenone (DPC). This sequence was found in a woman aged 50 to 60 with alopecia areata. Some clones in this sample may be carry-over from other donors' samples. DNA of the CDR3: TGTGCCAGCAGCCAGGACCGCCCTGAGACCCAGTACTTC. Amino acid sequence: CASSQDRPETQYF.